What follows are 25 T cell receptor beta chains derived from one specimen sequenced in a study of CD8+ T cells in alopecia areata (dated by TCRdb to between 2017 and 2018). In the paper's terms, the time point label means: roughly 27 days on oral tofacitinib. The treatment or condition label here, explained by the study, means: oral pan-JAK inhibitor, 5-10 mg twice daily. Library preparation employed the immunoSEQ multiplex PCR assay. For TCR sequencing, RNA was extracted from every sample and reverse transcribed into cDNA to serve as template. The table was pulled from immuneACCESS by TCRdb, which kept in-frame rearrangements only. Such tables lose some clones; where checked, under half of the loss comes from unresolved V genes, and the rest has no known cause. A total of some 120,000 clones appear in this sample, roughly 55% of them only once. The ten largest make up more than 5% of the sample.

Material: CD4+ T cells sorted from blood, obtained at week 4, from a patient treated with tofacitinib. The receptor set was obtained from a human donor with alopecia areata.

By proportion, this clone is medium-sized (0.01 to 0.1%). CDR3 in amino acids: CASSAGADSYNEQFF. In nucleotides, the CDR3 is TGCGCCAGCAGCGCAGGGGCGGATTCCTACAATGAGCAGTTCTTC. The V and J genes are TRBV5-1 and TRBJ2-1; D may be TRBD1 (6 bases). The length of the CDR3 is 15 residues. Germline lookup yields CDR1 SGHRS and CDR2 YFSETQ. V lost 4 bases and J lost 1, with 12 bases in between.

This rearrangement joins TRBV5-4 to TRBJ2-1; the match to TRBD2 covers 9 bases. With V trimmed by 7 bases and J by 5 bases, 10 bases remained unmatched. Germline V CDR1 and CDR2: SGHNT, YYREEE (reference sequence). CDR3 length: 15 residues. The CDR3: CASEEGGGVDNEQFF. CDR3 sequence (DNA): TGTGCCAGCGAAGAAGGCGGGGGGGTGGACAATGAGCAGTTCTTC.

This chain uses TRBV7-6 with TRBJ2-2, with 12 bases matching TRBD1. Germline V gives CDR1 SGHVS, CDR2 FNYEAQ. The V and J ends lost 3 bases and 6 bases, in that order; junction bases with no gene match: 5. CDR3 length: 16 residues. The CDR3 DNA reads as TGTGCCAGCAGCTTGGGACAGGGGGCGTTAGCCGGGGAGCTGTTTTTT. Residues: CASSLGQGALAGELFF.

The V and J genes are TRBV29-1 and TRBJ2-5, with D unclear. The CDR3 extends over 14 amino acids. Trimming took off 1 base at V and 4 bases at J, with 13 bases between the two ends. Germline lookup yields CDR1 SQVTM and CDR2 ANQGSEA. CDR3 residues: CSVEGPNLVETQYF. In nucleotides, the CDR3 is TGCAGCGTTGAAGGCCCTAACTTGGTAGAGACCCAGTACTTC.

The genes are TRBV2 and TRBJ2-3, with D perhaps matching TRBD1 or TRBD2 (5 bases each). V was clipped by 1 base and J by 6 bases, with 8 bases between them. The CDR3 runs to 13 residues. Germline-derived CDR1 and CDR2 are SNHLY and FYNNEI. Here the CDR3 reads CASSEERDDTQYF. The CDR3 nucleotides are TGTGCCAGCAGTGAAGAAAGGGACGATACGCAGTATTTT.

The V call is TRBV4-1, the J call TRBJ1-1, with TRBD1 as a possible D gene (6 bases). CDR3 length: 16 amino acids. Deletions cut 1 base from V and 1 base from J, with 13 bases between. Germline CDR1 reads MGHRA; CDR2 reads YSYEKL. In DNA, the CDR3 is TGCGCCAGCAGCCAAGTAGGTGCAGGGGAGAACACTGAAGCTTTCTTT. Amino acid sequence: CASSQVGAGENTEAFF.

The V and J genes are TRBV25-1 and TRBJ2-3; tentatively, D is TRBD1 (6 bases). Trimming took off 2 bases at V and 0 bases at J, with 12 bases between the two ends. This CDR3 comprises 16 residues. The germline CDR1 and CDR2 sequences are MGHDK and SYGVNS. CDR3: CASSEGTQGSTDTQYF. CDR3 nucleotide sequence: TGTGCCAGCAGTGAAGGCACACAGGGCAGCACAGATACGCAGTATTTT. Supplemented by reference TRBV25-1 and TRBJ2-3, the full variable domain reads EADIYQTPRYLVIGTGKKITLECSQTMGHDKMYWYQQDPGMELHLIHYSYGVNSTEKGDLSSESTVSRIRTEHFPLTLESARPSHTSQYLCASSEGTQGSTDTQYFGPGTRLTVL.

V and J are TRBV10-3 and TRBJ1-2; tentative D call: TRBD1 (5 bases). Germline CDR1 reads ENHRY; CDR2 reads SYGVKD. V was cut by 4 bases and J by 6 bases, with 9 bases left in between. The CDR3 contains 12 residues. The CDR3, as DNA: TGTGCCATCAGTGCAGGGAGCCATGGCTACACCTTC. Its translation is CAISAGSHGYTF.

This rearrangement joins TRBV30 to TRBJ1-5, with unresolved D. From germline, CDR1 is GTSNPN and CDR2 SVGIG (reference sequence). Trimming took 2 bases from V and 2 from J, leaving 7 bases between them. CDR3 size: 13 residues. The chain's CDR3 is CAWSYRGNQPQHF. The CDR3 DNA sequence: TGTGCCTGGAGTTACAGAGGCAATCAGCCCCAGCATTTT.

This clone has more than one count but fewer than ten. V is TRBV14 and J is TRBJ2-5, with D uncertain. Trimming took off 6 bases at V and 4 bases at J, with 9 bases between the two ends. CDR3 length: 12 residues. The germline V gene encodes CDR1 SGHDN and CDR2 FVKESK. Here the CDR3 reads CASRGRAETQYF. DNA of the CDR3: TGTGCCAGCAGAGGACGGGCAGAGACCCAGTACTTC.

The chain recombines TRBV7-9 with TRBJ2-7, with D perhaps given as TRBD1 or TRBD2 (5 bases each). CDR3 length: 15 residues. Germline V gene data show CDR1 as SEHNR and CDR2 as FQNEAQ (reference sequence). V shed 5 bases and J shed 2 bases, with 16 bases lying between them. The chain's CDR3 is CASSPIRDQAYEQYF. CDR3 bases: TGTGCCAGCAGCCCCATCCGGGACCAAGCCTACGAGCAGTACTTC.

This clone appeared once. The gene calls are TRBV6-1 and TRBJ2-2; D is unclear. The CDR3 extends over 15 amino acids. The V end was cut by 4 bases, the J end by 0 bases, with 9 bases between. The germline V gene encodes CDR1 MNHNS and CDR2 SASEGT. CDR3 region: CASSVTISNTGELFF. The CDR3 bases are TGTGCCAGCAGTGTCACAATTTCGAACACCGGGGAGCTGTTTTTT.

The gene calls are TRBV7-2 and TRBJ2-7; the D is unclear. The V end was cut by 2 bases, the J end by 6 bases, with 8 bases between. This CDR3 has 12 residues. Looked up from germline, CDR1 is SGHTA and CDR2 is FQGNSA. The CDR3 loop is CASSLFTSEQYF. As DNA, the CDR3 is TGTGCCAGCAGCTTATTTACCAGCGAGCAGTACTTC. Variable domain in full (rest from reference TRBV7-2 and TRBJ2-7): GAGVSQSPSNKVTEKGKDVELRCDPISGHTALYWYRQSLGQGLEFLIYFQGNSAPDKSGLPSDRFSAERTGGSVSTLTIQRTQQEDSAVYLCASSLFTSEQYFGPGTRLTVT.

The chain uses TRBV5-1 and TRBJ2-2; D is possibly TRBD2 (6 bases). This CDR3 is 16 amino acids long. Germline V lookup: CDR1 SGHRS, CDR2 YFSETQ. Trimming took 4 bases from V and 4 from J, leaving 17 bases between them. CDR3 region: CASSPTGTGTTGELFF. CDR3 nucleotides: TGCGCCAGCAGCCCAACCGGGACTGGCACCACCGGGGAGCTGTTTTTT.

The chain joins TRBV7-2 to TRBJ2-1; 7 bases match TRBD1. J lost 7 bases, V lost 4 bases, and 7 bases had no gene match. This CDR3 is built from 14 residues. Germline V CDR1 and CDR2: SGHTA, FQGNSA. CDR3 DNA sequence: TGTGCCAGCAGCTCTCGGACAGGTGGTAATGAGCAGTTCTTC. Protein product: CASSSRTGGNEQFF.

This CDR3 is CAISDLGQGSYEQYF. The CDR3 DNA reads TGTGCCATCAGTGACCTAGGACAGGGCTCCTACGAGCAGTACTTC. This rearrangement joins TRBV10-3 to TRBJ2-7; 8 bases map to TRBD1. V was clipped by 3 bases and J by 0 bases; unmatched bases: 4. The CDR3 totals 15 residues. Germline values: CDR1 ENHRY, CDR2 SYGVKD.

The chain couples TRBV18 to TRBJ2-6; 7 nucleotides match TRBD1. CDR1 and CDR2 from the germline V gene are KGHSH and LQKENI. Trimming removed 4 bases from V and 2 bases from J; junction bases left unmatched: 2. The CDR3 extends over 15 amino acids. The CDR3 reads CASSQTGAGANVLTF. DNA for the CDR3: TGTGCCAGCTCACAAACAGGGGCTGGGGCCAACGTCCTGACTTTC.

CDR3 in amino acids: CASSLAIGSGQETQYF. The CDR3 coding sequence is TGTGCCAGCAGCTTAGCGATTGGTAGCGGCCAAGAGACCCAGTACTTC. The genes are TRBV7-2 and TRBJ2-5, with D maybe TRBD2 (6 bases). In germline, CDR1 is SGHTA, CDR2 FQGNSA. Between the trimmed V and J ends, which lost 0 bases and 1 base, there was a span of 12 bases. CDR3 length: 16 residues.

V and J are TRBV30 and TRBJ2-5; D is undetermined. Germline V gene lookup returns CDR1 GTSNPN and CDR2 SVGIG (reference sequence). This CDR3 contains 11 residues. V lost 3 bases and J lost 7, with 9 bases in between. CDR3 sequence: CAWRPKGTQYF. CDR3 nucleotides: TGTGCCTGGAGGCCCAAGGGGACCCAGTACTTC. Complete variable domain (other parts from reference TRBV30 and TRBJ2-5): SQTIHQWPATLVQPVGSPLSLECTVEGTSNPNLYWYRQAAGRGLQLLFYSVGIGQISSEVPQNLSASRPQDRQFILSSKKLLLSDSGFYLCAWRPKGTQYFGPGTRLLVL.

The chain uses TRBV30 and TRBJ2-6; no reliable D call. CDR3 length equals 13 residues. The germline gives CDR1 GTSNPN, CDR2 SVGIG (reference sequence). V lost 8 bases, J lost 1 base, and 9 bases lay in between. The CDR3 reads CARSKSGANVLTF. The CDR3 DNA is TGTGCCCGCAGCAAGTCTGGGGCCAACGTCCTGACTTTC.

CDR3: CASSLDPSTGELFF. The CDR3 DNA follows: TGTGCCAGCAGCTTAGACCCATCCACCGGGGAGCTGTTTTTT. This chain uses TRBV11-2 with TRBJ2-2; D uncertain. Between the trimmed V and J ends, which lost 0 bases and 4 bases, there was a span of 6 bases. This CDR3 region has 14 residues. Germline CDR1 reads SGHAT; CDR2 reads FQNNGV.

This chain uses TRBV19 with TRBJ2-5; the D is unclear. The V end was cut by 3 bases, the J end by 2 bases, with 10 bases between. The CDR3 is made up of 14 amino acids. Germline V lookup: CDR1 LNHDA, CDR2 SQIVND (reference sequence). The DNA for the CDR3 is TGTGCCAGTAGTATCTCGGGCGGACAAGAGACCCAGTACTTC. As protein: CASSISGGQETQYF. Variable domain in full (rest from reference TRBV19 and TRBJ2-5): DGGITQSPKYLFRKEGQNVTLSCEQNLNHDAMYWYRQDPGQGLRLIYYSQIVNDFQKGDIAEGYSVSREKKESFPLTVTSAQKNPTAFYLCASSISGGQETQYFGPGTRLLVL.

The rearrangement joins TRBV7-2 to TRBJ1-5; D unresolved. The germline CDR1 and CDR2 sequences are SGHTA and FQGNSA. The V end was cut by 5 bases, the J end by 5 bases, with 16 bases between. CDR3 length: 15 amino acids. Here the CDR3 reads CASSPTERQHQPQHF. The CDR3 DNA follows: TGTGCCAGCAGCCCGACGGAGAGGCAACATCAGCCCCAGCATTTT.

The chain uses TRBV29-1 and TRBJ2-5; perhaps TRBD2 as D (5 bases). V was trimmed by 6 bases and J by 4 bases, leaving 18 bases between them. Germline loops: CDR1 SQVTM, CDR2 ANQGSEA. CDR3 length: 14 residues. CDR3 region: CSVEISRVGETQYF. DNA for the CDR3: TGCAGCGTAGAAATCTCGAGGGTTGGAGAGACCCAGTACTTC.

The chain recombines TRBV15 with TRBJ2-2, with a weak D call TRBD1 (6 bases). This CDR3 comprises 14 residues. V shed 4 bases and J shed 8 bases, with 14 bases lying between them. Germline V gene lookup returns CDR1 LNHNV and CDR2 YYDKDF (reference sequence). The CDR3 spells CATSIDRKSGELFF. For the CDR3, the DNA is TGTGCCACCAGCATAGACAGGAAGTCGGGGGAGCTGTTTTTT.